The rows below give T cell receptor beta chains drawn from one sample of a study of graft-versus-host responses after intestinal transplantation. These receptors' targets are unknown. Sequencing was performed with immunoSEQ multiplex PCR; in TCRdb, only in-frame clones are kept and a portion is missing. This sample has fewer than 80,000 clones; 90% to 95% occur once, and the top ten carry less than 2%. The sequenced sample was unstimulated CD8+ T cells sorted from spleen or lymph node cells, obtained before transplant. Every receptor here comes from a human donor who was the organ donor for an intestinal transplant. Each CDR3 is given with its conserved first and last residue. The D gene is left open where the match is weak. Size values are once, few and many counts, or a class for expanded clones, and some rows have none.

v_call	d_call	clone_size	j_call	cdr3_length	cdr3_nt	cdr3_aa
TRBV7-2	TRBD2	-	TRBJ2-1	16	TGTGCCAGCAGGGGGACTGGAGCGGGAGTTGCTAATGAGCAGTTCTTC	CASRGTGAGVANEQFF
TRBV5-1	-	-	TRBJ1-1	13	TGCGCCAGCAGCTTGTGGGGCAAGGGCGAAGCTTTCTTT	CASSLWGKGEAFF
TRBV5-1	TRBD2	-	TRBJ2-2	17	TGCGCCAGCAGCTACTCAAGCGGGGAAATTAACACCGGGGAGCTGTTTTTT	CASSYSSGEINTGELFF
TRBV14	-	-	TRBJ1-2	13	TGTGCCAGCAGCCAAGCCCAGGTCTATGGCTACACCTTC	CASSQAQVYGYTF
TRBV11-3	-	-	TRBJ1-6	15	TGTGCCAGCAGCTTAAGGACAGTCTATAATTCACCCCTCCACTTT	CASSLRTVYNSPLHF
TRBV2	-	-	TRBJ2-7	13	TGTGCCAGCAGTGACCCCCAGGGCGACGAGCAGTACTTC	CASSDPQGDEQYF
TRBV4-2	-	-	TRBJ1-1	15	TGTGCCAGCAGCCAAGGTCCAGCGATGAACACTGAAGCTTTCTTT	CASSQGPAMNTEAFF
TRBV29-1	-	-	TRBJ2-2	12	TGCAGCGTTGTCCAGGCCACCGGGGAGCTGTTTTTT	CSVVQATGELFF
TRBV27	-	-	TRBJ1-5	17	TGTGCCAGCAGTCTTGGGGGGGGGCCCTTTGGCAATCAGCCCCAGCATTTT	CASSLGGGPFGNQPQHF
TRBV9	-	-	TRBJ2-1	14	TGTGCCAGCAGCCCCAGCGGGACAGGCAATGAGCAGTTCTTC	CASSPSGTGNEQFF
TRBV9	TRBD1	-	TRBJ1-1	15	TGTGCCAGCAGCGTAGTAGACAGGGCGAACACTGAAGCTTTCTTT	CASSVVDRANTEAFF
TRBV19	-	-	TRBJ2-5	14	TGTGCCAGTAGTATAGCAGGGTATCGAGAGACCCAGTACTTC	CASSIAGYRETQYF
TRBV19	-	-	TRBJ2-7	14	TGTGCCAGTAGTTCAGGTTCACCTTCCTACGAGCAGTACTTC	CASSSGSPSYEQYF
TRBV5-6	TRBD2	-	TRBJ2-5	15	TGTGCCAGCATCTTGACTAGCTCCTTCCAAGAGACCCAGTACTTC	CASILTSSFQETQYF
TRBV7-6	TRBD2	once	TRBJ2-3	13	TGTGCCAGCAGCTCGAGCGGGGTGGATACGCAGTATTTT	CASSSSGVDTQYF
TRBV19	TRBD2	-	TRBJ2-1	17	TGTGCCAGTAGTATAGGGACTAGCGGGACTCTAAACGATGAGCAGTTCTTC	CASSIGTSGTLNDEQFF
TRBV27	TRBD2	few	TRBJ2-1	17	TGTGCCAGCAGCCCGTCTCGGGGCGGGGGCTCCTACAATGAGCAGTTCTTC	CASSPSRGGGSYNEQFF
TRBV21-1	-	-	TRBJ1-5	14	TGTGCCAGCAGCCAAGGTGAGGAGCATCAGCCCCAGCATTTT	CASSQGEEHQPQHF
TRBV6-5	TRBD2	-	TRBJ2-1	15	TGTGCCAGCAGTCCGGGACTAGCGGGACCCAATGAGCAGTTCTTC	CASSPGLAGPNEQFF
TRBV7-3	TRBD2	-	TRBJ2-7	15	TGTGCCAGCAGCAAACTAGCGGGAGGCTGGTACGAGCAGTACTTC	CASSKLAGGWYEQYF
TRBV5-6	-	-	TRBJ2-7	13	TGTGCCAGCAGCCATGGGACTTACTACGAGCAGTACTTC	CASSHGTYYEQYF
TRBV5-8	-	-	TRBJ1-5	14	TGTGCCAGCAGTTACCCTTGGAGATATCAGCCCCAGCATTTT	CASSYPWRYQPQHF
TRBV6-5	-	-	TRBJ2-2	13	TGTGCCAGCAGTTACAGTGGGCGCGGGGAGCTGTTTTTT	CASSYSGRGELFF
TRBV11-2	-	-	TRBJ2-5	11	TGTGCCAGCAGCTTAGGACAGGAGTCGAACTTC	CASSLGQESNF
TRBV4-1	TRBD2	-	TRBJ2-2	15	TGCGCCAGCCGCGGACCGGGACTAAACCCCGGGGAGCTGTTTTTT	CASRGPGLNPGELFF
TRBV7-8	-	-	TRBJ1-2	12	TGTGCCAGCAGCCCTAGAGGGTTTGGCTACACCTTC	CASSPRGFGYTF
TRBV28	-	-	TRBJ1-1	15	TGTGCCAGCAGTTTTCTCGGGTTATTTGGAACTGAAGCTTTCTTT	CASSFLGLFGTEAFF
TRBV21-1	-	-	TRBJ2-7	21	TGTGCCAGCAGCAATGCCCTCTCGACTAGCGGGAGGCCCTTCAGCTCCTACGAGCAGTACTTC	CASSNALSTSGRPFSSYEQYF